This T cell receptor beta chain was retrieved from a study of PD-1 blockade in classical Hodgkin lymphoma (dated by TCRdb to 2020 to 2021). For context, the study as a whole: Nivolumab dosing was 3 mg/kg intravenously every 2 weeks, continuing until either disease progression or unacceptable toxicity. The study used CyTOF and TCR beta sequencing to define a peripheral blood immune signature of response to PD-1 blockade in classical Hodgkin lymphoma.

Here is what the overall study found, with its caveats: The study covered only a single clinical trial cohort, and the causes of the repertoire differences, possibly disease activity or prior therapy, were still not defined. Lower diversity was observed in patients in whom nivolumab was started less than 1 year after ASCT, and these patients were excluded from later analyses so that confounding by immune reconstitution would be avoided. Baseline TCR diversity was reported to be lower in newly diagnosed patients than in healthy donors and to be lower still in relapsed/refractory patients. By C4D1, a significant rise was seen in CD4+ TCR diversity but not in CD8+ TCR diversity (p=0.0027 vs p=0.16), and the rise was most apparent among complete responders (p=0.02). Trial patients achieving complete response had baseline diversity similar to newly diagnosed patients, whereas partial responders and progressors had significantly lower diversity.

Genomic DNA was extracted with the Qiagen DNeasy kit from unsorted PBMCs and from negatively selected CD4+ and CD8+ fractions. TCR beta CDR3 regions were subjected to amplification by immunoSEQ multiplex PCR with primers that anneal to V and J segments. A synthetic immune receptor repertoire was used to minimize amplification bias, and any remaining bias was removed computationally after sequencing. In the authors' own workflow: Repertoire diversity was quantified as the Shannon entropy index using custom Python scripts. Unsorted, CD4+ and CD8+ repertoires were examined separately, except in combined analyses, for which CD4+ and CD8+ sequences were merged in silico. Clonal expansion was defined as a frequency increase of at least 2-fold after treatment compared with C1D1, and clones undetected at baseline were assigned a pseudocount of 0.5. Singleton clones were defined as clones with 0 or 1 copy at C1D1, and non-singleton clones were defined as clones with 2 or more copies. Clones expanded in unsorted samples were labelled as CD4+, CD8+ or unknown by matching protein sequences in sorted samples from the same patient. Wilcoxon tests were applied to paired samples to test diversity changes from C1D1 to C4D1. Drawn from immuneACCESS, this table holds only the in-frame rearrangements with V and J called that TCRdb kept. Clones are partly lost; checked studies trace under half to an unresolved V gene and leave the rest unexplained. V, J and clone size are taken as reported in that table, and D and trimming were inferred from the DNA itself. In this sample the table shows 40,000 or so clones, 80% to 90% of which occur a single time. The leading ten clones occupy 9% to 10% of the sample.

About this clone: What this receptor recognizes is not known. No base quality values were provided; no much bigger clone lies one nucleotide off. Other DNA sequences in this specimen translate into the identical CDR3.

The intended sense of this specimen's time point label: cycle 1 day 1 (C1D1), immediately before nivolumab initiation. Every trial patient had relapsed after autologous stem cell transplantation, and cohorts A, B and C differed in prior brentuximab vedotin exposure. The trial cohort comprised 60 or so patients with relapsed/refractory classical Hodgkin lymphoma whose best overall responses were complete response, partial response or progressive disease. In the multi-cohort phase II CheckMate 205 trial, trial patients received single-agent nivolumab. An independent review committee assessed best overall response by applying the 2007 International Working Group response criteria. Trial PBMCs were collected just before the start of nivolumab (C1D1) and during therapy at cycle 2 day 1 and cycle 4 day 1. Peripheral blood was collected in 8 mL Vacutainer Cell Preparation Tubes, from which PBMCs were isolated by centrifugation and then cryopreserved.

The CDR3 covers 14 residues, taking in both the cysteine and the phenylalanine. The read is trimmed to its CDR3 DNA, 42 bases read in frame from base 1. The germline V gene supplies CDR1 KGHSH and CDR2 LQKENI. V sheds 3 bases and J sheds 2 bases, leaving 11 bases between their ends. The source material was peripheral blood mononuclear cells (PBMCs), sampled at baseline. The sequence derives from a human donor with classical Hodgkin lymphoma. This chain joins TRBV18 to TRBJ2-7, with TRBD2 perhaps the D gene, on 5 matching bases. This receptor carries the CDR3 CASSPDSATYEQYF. The nucleotide sequence reads as follows: TGTGCCAGCTCACCCGATAGCGCCACCTACGAGCAGTACTTC.